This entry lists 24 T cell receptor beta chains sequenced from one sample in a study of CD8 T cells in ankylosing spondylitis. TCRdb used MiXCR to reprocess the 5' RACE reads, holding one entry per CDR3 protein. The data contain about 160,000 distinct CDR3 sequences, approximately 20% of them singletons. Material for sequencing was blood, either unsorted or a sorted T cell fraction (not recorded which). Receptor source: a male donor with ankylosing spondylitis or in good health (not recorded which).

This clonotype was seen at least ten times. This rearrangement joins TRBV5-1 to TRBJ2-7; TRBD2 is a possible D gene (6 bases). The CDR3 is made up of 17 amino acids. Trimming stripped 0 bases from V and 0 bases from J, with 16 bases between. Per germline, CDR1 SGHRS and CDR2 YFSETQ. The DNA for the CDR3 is TGCGCCAGCAGCTTGGGTTCCGGGGGAGATGACTCCTACGAGCAGTACTTC. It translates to CASSLGSGGDDSYEQYF. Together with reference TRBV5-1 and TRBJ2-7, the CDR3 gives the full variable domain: KAGVTQTPRYLIKTRGQQVTLSCSPISGHRSVSWYQQTPGQGLQFLFEYFSETQRNKGNFPGRFSGRQFSNSRSEMNVSTLELGDSALYLCASSLGSGGDDSYEQYFGPGTRLTVT.

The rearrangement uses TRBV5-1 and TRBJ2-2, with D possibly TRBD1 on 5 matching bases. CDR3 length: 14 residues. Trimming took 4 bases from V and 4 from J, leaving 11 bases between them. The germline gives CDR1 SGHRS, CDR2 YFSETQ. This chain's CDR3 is CASSPQGPTGELFF. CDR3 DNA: TGCGCCAGCAGCCCTCAGGGCCCCACCGGGGAGCTGTTTTTT.

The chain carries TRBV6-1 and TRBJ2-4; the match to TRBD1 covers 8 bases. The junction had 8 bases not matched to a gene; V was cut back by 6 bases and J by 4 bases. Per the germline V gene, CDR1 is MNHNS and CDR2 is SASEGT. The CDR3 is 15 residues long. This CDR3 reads CASRPRDRRKNIQYF. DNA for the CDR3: TGTGCCAGCAGGCCCCGGGACAGGCGGAAAAACATTCAGTACTTC.

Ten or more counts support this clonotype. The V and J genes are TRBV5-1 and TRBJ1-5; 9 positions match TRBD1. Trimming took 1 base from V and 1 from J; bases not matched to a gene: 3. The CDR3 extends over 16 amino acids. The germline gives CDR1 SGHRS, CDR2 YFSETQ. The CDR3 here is CASSLSGQGSNQPQHF. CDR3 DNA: TGCGCCAGCAGCTTGTCGGGACAGGGAAGCAATCAGCCCCAGCATTTT.

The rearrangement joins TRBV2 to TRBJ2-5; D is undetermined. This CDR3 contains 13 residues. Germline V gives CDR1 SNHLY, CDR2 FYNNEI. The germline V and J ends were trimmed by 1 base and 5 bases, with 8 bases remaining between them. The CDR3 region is CASSEGWKETQYF. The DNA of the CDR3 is TGTGCCAGCAGTGAAGGTTGGAAGGAGACCCAGTACTTC.

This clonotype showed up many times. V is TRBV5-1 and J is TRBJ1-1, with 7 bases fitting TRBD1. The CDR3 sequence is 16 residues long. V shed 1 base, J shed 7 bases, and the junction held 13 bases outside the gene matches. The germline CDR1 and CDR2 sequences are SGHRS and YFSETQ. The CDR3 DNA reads TGCGCCAGCAGCTTGCTAACCGGACAGGAAGGATTTGAAGCTTTCTTT. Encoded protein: CASSLLTGQEGFEAFF.

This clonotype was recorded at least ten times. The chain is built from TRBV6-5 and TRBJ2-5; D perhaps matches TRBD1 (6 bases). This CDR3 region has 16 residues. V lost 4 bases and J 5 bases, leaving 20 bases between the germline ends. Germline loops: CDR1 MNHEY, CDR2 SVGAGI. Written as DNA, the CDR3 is TGTGCCAGCAGTTCGACAGGCATAGGTTCCGAGGAGACCCAGTACTTC. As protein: CASSSTGIGSEETQYF.

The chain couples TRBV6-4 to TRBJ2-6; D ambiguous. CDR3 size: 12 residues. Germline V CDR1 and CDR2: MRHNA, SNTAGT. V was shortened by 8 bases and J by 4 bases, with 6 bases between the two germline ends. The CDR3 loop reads CASRRGANVLTF. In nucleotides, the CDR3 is TGTGCCAGCCGAAGGGGGGCCAACGTCCTGACTTTC.

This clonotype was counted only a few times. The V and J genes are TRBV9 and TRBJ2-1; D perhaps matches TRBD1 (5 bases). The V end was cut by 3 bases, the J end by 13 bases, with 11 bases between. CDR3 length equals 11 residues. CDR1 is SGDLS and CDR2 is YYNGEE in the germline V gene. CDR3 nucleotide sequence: TGTGCCAGCAGCGCGGACACCAACCAGTTCTTC. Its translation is CASSADTNQFF.

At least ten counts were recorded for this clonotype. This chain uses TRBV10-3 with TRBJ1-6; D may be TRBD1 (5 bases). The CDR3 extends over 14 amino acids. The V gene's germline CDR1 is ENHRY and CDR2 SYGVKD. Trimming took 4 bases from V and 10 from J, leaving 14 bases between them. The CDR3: CAISAVTGGSPLHF. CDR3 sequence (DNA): TGTGCCATCAGTGCAGTGACGGGGGGATCACCCCTCCACTTT.

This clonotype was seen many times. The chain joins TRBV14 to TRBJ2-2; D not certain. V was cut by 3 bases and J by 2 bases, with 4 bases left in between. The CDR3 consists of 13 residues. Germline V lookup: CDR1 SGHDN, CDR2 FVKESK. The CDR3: CASSQINTGELFF. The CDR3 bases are TGTGCCAGCAGCCAGATAAACACCGGGGAGCTGTTTTTT.

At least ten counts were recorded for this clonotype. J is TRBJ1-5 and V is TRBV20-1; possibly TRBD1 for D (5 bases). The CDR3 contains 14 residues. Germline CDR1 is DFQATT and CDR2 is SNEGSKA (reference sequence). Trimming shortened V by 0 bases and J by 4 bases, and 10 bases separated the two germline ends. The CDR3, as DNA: TGCAGTGCTAGAGATCCGACAGCGAATCAGCCCCAGCATTTT. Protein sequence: CSARDPTANQPQHF.

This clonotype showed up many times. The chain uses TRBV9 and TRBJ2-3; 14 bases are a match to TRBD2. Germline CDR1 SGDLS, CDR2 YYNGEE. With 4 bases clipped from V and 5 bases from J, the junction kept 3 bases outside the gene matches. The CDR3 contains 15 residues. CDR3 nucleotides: TGTGCCAGCAGCAGACTAGCGGGAGGGCTAGATACGCAGTATTTT. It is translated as CASSRLAGGLDTQYF.

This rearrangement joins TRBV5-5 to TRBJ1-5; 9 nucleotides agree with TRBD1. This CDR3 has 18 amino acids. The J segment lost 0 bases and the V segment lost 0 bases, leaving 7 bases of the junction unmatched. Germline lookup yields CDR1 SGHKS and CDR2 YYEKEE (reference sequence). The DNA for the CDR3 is TGTGCCAGCAGCTTGGTCGGGACAGGGAGTTATAGCAATCAGCCCCAGCATTTT. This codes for CASSLVGTGSYSNQPQHF.

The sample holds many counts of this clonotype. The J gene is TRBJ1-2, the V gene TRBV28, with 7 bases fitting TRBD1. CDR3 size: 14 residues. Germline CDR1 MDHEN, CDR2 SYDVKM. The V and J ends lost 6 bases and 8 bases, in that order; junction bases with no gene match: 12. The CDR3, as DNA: TGTGCCAGCAGCTCACCAGGGACAGTGGAGGGCTACACCTTC. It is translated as CASSSPGTVEGYTF.

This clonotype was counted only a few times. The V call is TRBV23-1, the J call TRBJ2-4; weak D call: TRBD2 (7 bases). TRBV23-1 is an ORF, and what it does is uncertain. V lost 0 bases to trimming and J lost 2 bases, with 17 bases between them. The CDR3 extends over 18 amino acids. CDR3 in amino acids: CASSQSPRGASSKNIQYF. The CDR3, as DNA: TGCGCCAGCAGTCAATCGCCCCGGGGGGCGTCATCCAAAAACATTCAGTACTTC.

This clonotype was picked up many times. CDR3 bases: TGTGCCAGCAGTTTACGTCAGTCGGAGGATGGCTACACCTTC. Translating it yields CASSLRQSEDGYTF. The chain has TRBV27 and TRBJ1-2; D remains unclear. This CDR3 spans 14 amino acids. The V and J ends lost 2 bases and 6 bases respectively, with 13 bases between them. Per germline, CDR1 MNHEY and CDR2 SMNVEV (reference sequence).

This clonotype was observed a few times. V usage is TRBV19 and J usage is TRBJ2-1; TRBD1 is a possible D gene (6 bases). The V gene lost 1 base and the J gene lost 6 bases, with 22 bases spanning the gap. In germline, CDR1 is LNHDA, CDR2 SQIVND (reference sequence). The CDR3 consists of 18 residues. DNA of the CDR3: TGTGCCAGTAGTATAGTAAGGGGGTATGGAGGTGTTAGCAATGAGCAGTTCTTC. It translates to CASSIVRGYGGVSNEQFF.

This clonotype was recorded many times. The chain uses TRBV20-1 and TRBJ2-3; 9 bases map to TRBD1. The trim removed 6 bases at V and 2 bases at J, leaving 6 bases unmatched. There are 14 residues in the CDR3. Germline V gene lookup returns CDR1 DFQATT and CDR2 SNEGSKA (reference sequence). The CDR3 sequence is CSALQGASTDTQYF. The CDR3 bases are TGCAGTGCCCTACAGGGGGCCTCCACAGATACGCAGTATTTT.

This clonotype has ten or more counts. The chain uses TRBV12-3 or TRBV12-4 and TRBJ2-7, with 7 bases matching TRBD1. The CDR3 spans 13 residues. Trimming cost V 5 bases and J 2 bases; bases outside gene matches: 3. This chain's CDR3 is CASSPRGTYEQYF. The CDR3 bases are TGTGCCAGCAGTCCCAGGGGGACCTACGAGCAGTACTTC.

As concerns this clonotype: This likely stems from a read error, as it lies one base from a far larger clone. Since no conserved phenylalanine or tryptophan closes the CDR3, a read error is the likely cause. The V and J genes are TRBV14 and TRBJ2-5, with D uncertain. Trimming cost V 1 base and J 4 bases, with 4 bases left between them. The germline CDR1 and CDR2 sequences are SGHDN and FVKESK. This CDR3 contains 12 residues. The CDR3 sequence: CASSQAGETQYL. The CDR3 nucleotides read TGTGCCAGCAGCCAAGCCGGAGAGACCCAGTACCTC.

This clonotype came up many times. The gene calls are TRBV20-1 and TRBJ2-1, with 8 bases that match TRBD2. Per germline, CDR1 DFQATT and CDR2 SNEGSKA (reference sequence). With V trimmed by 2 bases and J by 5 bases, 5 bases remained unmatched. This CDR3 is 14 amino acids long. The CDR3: CSARIGTRDNEQFF. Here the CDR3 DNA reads TGCAGTGCTAGAATCGGGACTAGAGACAATGAGCAGTTCTTC.

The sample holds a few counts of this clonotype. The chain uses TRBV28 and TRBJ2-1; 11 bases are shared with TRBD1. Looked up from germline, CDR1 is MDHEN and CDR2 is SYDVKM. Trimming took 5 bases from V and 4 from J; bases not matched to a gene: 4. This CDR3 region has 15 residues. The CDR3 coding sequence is TGTGCCAGCAGTCCGGGACAGGGGGGATACAATGAGCAGTTCTTC. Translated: CASSPGQGGYNEQFF.

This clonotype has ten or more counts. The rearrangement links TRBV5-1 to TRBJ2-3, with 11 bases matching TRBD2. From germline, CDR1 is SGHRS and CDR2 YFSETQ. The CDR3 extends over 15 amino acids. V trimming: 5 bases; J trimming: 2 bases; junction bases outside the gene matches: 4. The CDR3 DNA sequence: TGCGCCAGCAGAAAACTAGCGGGGGACACAGATACGCAGTATTTT. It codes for CASRKLAGDTDTQYF.